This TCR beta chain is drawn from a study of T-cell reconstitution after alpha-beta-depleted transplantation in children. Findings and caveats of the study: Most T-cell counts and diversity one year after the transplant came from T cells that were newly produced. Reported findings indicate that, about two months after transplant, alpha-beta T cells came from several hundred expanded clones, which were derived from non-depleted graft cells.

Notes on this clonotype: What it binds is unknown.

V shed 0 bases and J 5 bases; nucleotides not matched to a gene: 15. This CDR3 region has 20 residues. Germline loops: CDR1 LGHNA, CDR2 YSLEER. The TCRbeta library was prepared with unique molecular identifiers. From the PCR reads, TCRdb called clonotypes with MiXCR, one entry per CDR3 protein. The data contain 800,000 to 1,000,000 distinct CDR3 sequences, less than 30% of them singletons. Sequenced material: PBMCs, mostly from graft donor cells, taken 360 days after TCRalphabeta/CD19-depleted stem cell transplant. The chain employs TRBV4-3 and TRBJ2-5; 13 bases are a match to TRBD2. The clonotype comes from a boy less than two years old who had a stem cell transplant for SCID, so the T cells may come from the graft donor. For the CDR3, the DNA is TGCGCCAGCAGCCAAGATCCCCTACTAGCGGGGGGGCCAATCTCGGAGACCCAGTACTTC. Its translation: CASSQDPLLAGGPISETQYF.